The sequence of this T cell receptor beta chain was determined in a study of cytotoxic CD8 clonotypes in ibrutinib-treated CLL. Whole-study context: Partial responses numbered roughly 24 and complete responses 2; after a median about 72 months, about 15 stayed remitted and around 12 progressed.

This clone appeared a few times. Only in-frame clones appear in the TCRdb table, and some are missing; sequencing was by immunoSEQ multiplex PCR. The table lists 150,000 or so clones, 75% to 80% of them singletons. The receptor was derived from a human donor with chronic lymphocytic leukemia. The source material was PBMCs, sampled after 24 months of ibrutinib treatment.

The CDR3 sequence: CASSLTSGRGQYF. The CDR3 DNA reads TGCGCCAGCAGCCTGACTAGCGGGAGAGGGCAGTACTTC. The V call is TRBV4-3, the J call TRBJ2-7, with 12 nucleotides matching TRBD2. CDR1 is LGHNA and CDR2 is YSLEER in the germline V gene. CDR3 length: 13 amino acids. With V trimmed by 4 bases and J by 9 bases, 4 bases remained unmatched.